This T cell receptor beta chain was captured in a study of blood T cell repertoires in COVID-19. About the study: Sites across the United States, Italy and Spain contributed samples from acute and convalescent COVID-19.

Original data processing: Amplifying reference gene primers gave estimates of nucleated cell counts. Only in-frame clones appear in the TCRdb table, and some are missing; sequencing was by immunoSEQ multiplex PCR. The DNA was the basis for D and trimming; V, J and clone size are from that table. Altogether 200,000 to 250,000 clones are present, 85% to 90% being singletons, with the ten largest covering roughly 2.7%. The ends lost 7 bases at V and 1 base at J; junction bases unmatched: 4. Germline V gene sequence: CDR1 SQVTM, CDR2 ANQGSEA. The length of the CDR3 is 13 residues. The sample comprised peripheral blood. This chain connects TRBV29-1 to TRBJ1-3; 7 bases agree with TRBD1. The sequence was collected from a man in his thirties or forties with COVID-19, enrolled during active disease. The CDR3 here is CSAETGSGNTIYF. DNA for the CDR3: TGCAGCGCCGAGACAGGGTCTGGAAACACCATATATTTT.